Below, one T cell receptor (delta chain) is given with its context. TCRdb reanalysed the RT-PCR reads via CATT. The data hold around 1,600 delta-chain clones, with 20% to 25% observed a single time. This entry comes from a study of gamma-delta T cells after stem cell transplantation. J lost 1 base, V lost 0 bases, and 12 bases had no gene match. The CDR3 spans 17 residues. Germline lookup yields CDR1 TVYSNPD and CDR2 GDNSRS (reference sequence). The sequenced sample was gamma-delta T cells. This chain uses TRDV3 with TRDJ1; 9 bases are a match to TRDD2. This receptor was obtained from a human donor. It is not recorded whose cells these are; they may come from a transplant donor. The CDR3 nucleotides read TGTGCCTTTAGCAGCCTTCCTACGAGGATACGCACCGATAAACTCATCTTT. Protein product: CAFSSLPTRIRTDKLIF.